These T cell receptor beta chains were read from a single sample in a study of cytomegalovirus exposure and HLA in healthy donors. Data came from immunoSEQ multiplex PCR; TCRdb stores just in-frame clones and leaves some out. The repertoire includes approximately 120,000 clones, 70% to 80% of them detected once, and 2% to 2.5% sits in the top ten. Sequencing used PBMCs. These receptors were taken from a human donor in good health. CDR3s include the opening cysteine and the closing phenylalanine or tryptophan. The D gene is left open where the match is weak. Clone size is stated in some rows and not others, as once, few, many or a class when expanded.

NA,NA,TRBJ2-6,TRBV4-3,CASSQDGAGRGANVLTF,TGCGCCAGCAGCCAAGATGGGGCAGGCCGTGGGGCCAACGTCCTGACTTTC
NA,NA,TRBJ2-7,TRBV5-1,CASSLGTVSYEQYF,TGCGCCAGCAGCTTGGGAACAGTCTCCTACGAGCAGTACTTC
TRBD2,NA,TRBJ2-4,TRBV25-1,CATSGTSKNIQYF,TGTGCCACCTCCGGGACTAGTAAAAACATTCAGTACTTC
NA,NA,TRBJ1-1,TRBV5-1,CASSIRGNTEAFF,TGCGCCAGCAGCATCAGGGGCAACACTGAAGCTTTCTTT
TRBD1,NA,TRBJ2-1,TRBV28,CASRISRQGGEVFF,TGTGCCAGCCGAATCTCACGACAGGGGGGGGAGGTGTTCTTC
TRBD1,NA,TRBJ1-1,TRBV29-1,CSAIRGPEAFF,TGCAGCGCCATCAGGGGGCCTGAAGCTTTCTTT
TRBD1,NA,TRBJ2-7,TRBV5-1,CASSPTGTSSYEQYF,TGCGCCAGCAGCCCGACAGGGACCAGCTCCTACGAGCAGTACTTC
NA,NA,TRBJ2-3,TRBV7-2,CASSLDGSTDTQYF,TGTGCCAGCAGCTTAGACGGGAGCACAGATACGCAGTATTTT
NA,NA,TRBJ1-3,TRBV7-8,CASSFPGVSRGSGNTIYF,TGTGCCAGCAGCTTCCCCGGGGTGTCCAGGGGCTCTGGAAACACCATATATTTT
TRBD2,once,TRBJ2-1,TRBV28,CASSLLPGLAGASYNEQFF,TGTGCCAGCAGTTTACTTCCCGGGTTAGCGGGAGCCTCCTACAATGAGCAGTTCTTC
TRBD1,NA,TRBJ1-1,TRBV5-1,CASSLGGTGREAFF,TGCGCCAGCAGCTTGGGCGGGACAGGTCGTGAAGCTTTCTTT
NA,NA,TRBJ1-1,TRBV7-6,CASSPRTAVTTEAFF,TGTGCCAGCAGCCCGAGAACGGCGGTCACCACCGAAGCTTTCTTT
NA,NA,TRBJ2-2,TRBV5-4,CASSKIGQNTGELFF,TGTGCCAGCAGCAAAATAGGACAGAACACCGGGGAGCTGTTTTTT